This T cell receptor beta chain was recovered during a study of post-analysis software for immune sequencing data (dated by TCRdb to about 2015). About the investigation overall: Relapsing-remitting, secondary progressive and progressive-relapsing multiple sclerosis were recorded as disease courses, and subtype annotation was lacking for some patients. The multiple sclerosis patient repertoires were compared with around ten previously published healthy control repertoires from donors aged roughly 6 to 27 years. A subset of samples was prepared in parallel using single-end sample barcoding, then pooled and co-amplified after Illumina adapter ligation. Overall study outcomes, separate from this receptor: The multiple sclerosis patient group was slightly younger than the control group. Four to six TRBV segments, including TRBV5-6, TRBV5-1 and TRBV20-1, were significantly more frequent in patients than controls. Compared with controls, multiple sclerosis patients had significantly lower normalized Chao1 diversity, a finding suggesting substantial peripheral T-cell clonal expansion. Direct clustering with F measure showed strong co-clustering of samples prepared in the same batch, prompting a batch-effect correction.

V was cut back by 5 bases and J by 5 bases, leaving a gap of 11 bases between them. The CDR3 covers 13 residues, taking in both the cysteine and the phenylalanine. Kept here is only the CDR3 DNA, which spans 39 bases and is read in frame from base 1. Reading the germline V gene gives CDR1 LGHNT and CDR2 FRNRAP. To demonstrate the VDJtools post-analysis software, TCR beta repertoires were profiled from the peripheral blood of more than ten young patients with multiple sclerosis. Multiple sclerosis patients were children and adolescents aged 6 to 15 years. The library came from PCR. These reads were obtained on an Illumina HiSeq 2500. Unique molecular identifiers were incorporated into TCR beta cDNA libraries to reduce PCR and sequencing biases. Some 500,000 cDNA molecules were obtained for every 1 to 10 million input T cells, so each molecule roughly corresponded to one T cell. The patient libraries were prepared and sequenced using the same protocol as the earlier healthy control dataset. Samples belonging to the same batch were prepared together, multiplexed and sequenced on a shared HiSeq lane. In the source study's methods: MIGEC handled the raw barcoded reads, throwing out single-read molecular identifier groups before consensus assembly and CDR3 extraction. Clonotype tables were post-analysed with VDJtools, normalizing diversity by down-sampling all datasets to the smallest sample size. In repertoire overlap clustering, CDR3 amino acid sequences, but not nucleotide sequences, were matched to correct batch-related cross-sample contamination. TCRdb trimmed the raw reads at Q25, called clones with MiXCR and kept productive beta chains. Identical CDR3 protein sequences are pooled into one entry, listed with their most common genes and DNA. The V and J calls follow TCRdb's processing rather than the paper's. The sample has fewer than 850,000 distinct CDR3 sequences on record, approximately 44% of them singletons. The ten largest clones add up to roughly 4.5% of the sample.

Concerning this clonotype itself: Its antigen remains unidentified. Within one base of it there is no much larger clone, and no base qualities were kept.

The sequence is built from TRBV12-5 and TRBJ2-3, with no reliable assignment of the D segment. Sequenced: blood. The source is a girl between 5 and 17 years old with multiple sclerosis. The CDR3 protein is CASGPGWEDTQYF. The DNA sequence follows: TGTGCTAGTGGTCCCGGCTGGGAAGATACGCAGTATTTT.